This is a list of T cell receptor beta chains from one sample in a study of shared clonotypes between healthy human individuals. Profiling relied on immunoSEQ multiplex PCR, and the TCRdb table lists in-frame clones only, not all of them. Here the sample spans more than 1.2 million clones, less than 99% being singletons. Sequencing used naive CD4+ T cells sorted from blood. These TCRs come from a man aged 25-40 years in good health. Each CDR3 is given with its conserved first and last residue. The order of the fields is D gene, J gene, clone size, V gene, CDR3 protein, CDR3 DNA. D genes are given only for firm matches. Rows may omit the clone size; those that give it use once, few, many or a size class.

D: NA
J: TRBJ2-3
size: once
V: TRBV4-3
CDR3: CASSQGGSRVTDTQYF
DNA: TGCGCCAGCAGCCAAGGAGGCTCCCGGGTCACAGATACGCAGTATTTT

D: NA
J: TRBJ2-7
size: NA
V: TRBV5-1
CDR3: CASSLGEGEQYF
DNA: TGCGCCAGCAGCTTGGGGGAAGGCGAGCAGTACTTC

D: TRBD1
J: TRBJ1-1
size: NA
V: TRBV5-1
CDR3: CASSLRDSLTEAFF
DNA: TGCGCCAGCAGCTTGAGGGACAGTCTCACTGAAGCTTTCTTT

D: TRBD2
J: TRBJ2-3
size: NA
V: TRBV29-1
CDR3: CSAGGASGSPDTQYF
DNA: TGCAGCGCCGGGGGGGCTAGCGGGAGCCCAGATACGCAGTATTTT

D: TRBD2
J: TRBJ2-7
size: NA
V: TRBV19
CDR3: CASSFGLAGVYEQYF
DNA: TGTGCCAGTAGTTTCGGACTAGCGGGAGTTTACGAGCAGTACTTC

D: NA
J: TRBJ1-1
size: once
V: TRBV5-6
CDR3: CASSASGTLHEAFF
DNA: TGTGCCAGCAGCGCGTCCGGGACACTGCACGAAGCTTTCTTT

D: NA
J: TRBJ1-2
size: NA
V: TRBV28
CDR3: CASSLVAGSGARDGYTF
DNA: TGTGCCAGCAGTTTAGTTGCAGGGTCGGGGGCGCGCGATGGCTACACCTTC

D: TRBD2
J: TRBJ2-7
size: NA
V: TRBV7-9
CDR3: CASSLGGLAGVMYF
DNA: TGTGCCAGCAGCTTAGGAGGACTAGCGGGAGTAATGTACTTC

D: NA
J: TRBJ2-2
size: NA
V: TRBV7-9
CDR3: CASSLGANTGELFF
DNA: TGTGCCAGCAGCTTAGGAGCGAACACCGGGGAGCTGTTTTTT

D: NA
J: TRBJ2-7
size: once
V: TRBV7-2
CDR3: CASSHSVGYEQYF
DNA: TGTGCCAGCAGCCATTCGGTAGGCTACGAGCAGTACTTC

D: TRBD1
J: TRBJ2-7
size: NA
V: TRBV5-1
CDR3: CASSPRQGNYEQYF
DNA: TGCGCCAGCAGCCCCAGACAGGGGAACTACGAGCAGTACTTC

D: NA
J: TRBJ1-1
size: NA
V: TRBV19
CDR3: CASSRTSGWSMNTEAFF
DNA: TGTGCCAGTAGTAGAACTTCGGGGTGGTCTATGAACACTGAAGCTTTCTTT

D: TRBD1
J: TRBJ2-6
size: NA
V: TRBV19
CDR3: CASSTPGQGAPGANVLTF
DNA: TGTGCCAGTAGCACTCCGGGACAGGGGGCGCCTGGGGCCAACGTCCTGACTTTC

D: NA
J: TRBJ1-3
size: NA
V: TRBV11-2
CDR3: CASSSYVQSGNTIYF
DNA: TGTGCCAGCAGCTCCTACGTACAATCTGGAAACACCATATATTTT

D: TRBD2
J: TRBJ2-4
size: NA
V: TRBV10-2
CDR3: CASSHTGTNKNIQYF
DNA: TGCGCCAGCAGTCATACCGGGACTAATAAAAACATTCAGTACTTC

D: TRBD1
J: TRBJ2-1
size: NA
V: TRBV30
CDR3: CAWRTGGTGSGNEQFF
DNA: TGTGCCTGGAGAACCGGAGGGACAGGCTCCGGCAATGAGCAGTTCTTC

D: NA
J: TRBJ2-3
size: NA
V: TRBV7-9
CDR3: CASSPPGSDTQYF
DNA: TGTGCCAGCAGCCCGCCGGGGTCAGATACGCAGTATTTT

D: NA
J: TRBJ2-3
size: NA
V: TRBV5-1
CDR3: CASSEADTQYF
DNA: TGCGCCAGCAGCGAGGCAGATACGCAGTATTTT

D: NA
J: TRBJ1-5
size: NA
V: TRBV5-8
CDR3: CASTNSGGRRQPQHF
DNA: TGTGCCAGCACCAACTCGGGGGGACGCCGGCAGCCCCAGCATTTT

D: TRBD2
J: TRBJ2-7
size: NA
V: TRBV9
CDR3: CASSGGLAGTLGGGYEQYF
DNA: TGTGCCAGCAGCGGGGGACTAGCGGGAACCCTTGGTGGCGGTTACGAGCAGTACTTC

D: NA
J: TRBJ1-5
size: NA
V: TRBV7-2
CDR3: CASSLASGRGQPQHF
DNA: TGTGCCAGCAGCTTAGCGTCAGGGCGCGGGCAGCCCCAGCATTTT

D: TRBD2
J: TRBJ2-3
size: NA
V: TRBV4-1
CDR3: CASSQAGSGWTSGRPSHDTQYF
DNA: TGCGCCAGCAGCCAAGCGGGTAGTGGATGGACTAGCGGACGCCCCTCCCACGATACGCAGTATTTT

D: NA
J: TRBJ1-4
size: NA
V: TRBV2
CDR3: CASLPPFATDEKLFF
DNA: TGTGCCAGCCTCCCCCCTTTTGCTACTGATGAAAAACTGTTTTTT

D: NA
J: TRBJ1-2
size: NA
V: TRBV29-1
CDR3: CSAMWGNGYTF
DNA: TGCAGCGCCATGTGGGGAAATGGCTACACCTTC

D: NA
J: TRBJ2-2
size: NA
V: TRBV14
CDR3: CASSQDWHTGELFF
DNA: TGTGCCAGCAGCCAAGATTGGCACACCGGGGAGCTGTTTTTT

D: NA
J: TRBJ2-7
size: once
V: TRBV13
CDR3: CASSLGLEIAPSYEQYF
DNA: TGTGCCAGCAGCTTAGGCCTCGAGATAGCCCCCTCCTACGAGCAGTACTTC

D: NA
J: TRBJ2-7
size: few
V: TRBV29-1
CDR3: CSVEDYYEQYF
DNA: TGCAGCGTTGAAGATTACTACGAGCAGTACTTC

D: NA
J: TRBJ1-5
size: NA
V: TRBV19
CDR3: CASSIVGRGSQPQHF
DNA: TGTGCCAGTAGTATAGTCGGCCGGGGCAGCCAGCCCCAGCATTTT

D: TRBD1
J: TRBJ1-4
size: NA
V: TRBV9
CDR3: CASSVRGLGEKLFF
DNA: TGTGCCAGCAGCGTGAGGGGGCTCGGGGAAAAACTGTTTTTT

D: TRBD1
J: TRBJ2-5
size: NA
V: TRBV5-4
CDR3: CATRTGRQETQYF
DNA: TGTGCCACCAGGACAGGGCGCCAAGAGACCCAGTACTTC

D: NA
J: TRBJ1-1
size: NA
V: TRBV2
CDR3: CASSGRGNTEAFF
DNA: TGTGCCAGCAGTGGGAGGGGGAACACTGAAGCTTTCTTT

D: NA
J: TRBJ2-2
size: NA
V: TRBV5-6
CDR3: CASSFTGRRVTGELFF
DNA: TGTGCCAGCAGCTTCACAGGGCGCCGTGTCACCGGGGAGCTGTTTTTT

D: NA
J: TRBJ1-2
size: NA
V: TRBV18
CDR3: CASSPGGLNYGYTF
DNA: TGTGCCAGCTCACCAGGCGGGCTCAACTATGGCTACACCTTC

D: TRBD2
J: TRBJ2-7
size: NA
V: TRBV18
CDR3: CASSSLAGESYEQYF
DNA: TGTGCCAGCTCAAGCCTAGCGGGAGAGTCTTACGAGCAGTACTTC

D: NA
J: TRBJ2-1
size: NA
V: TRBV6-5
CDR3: CASSYALGLPPRQFF
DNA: TGTGCCAGCAGTTACGCCCTAGGACTGCCCCCTCGGCAGTTCTTC

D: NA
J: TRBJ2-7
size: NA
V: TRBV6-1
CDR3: CASSEGGYEQYF
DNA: TGTGCCAGCAGTGAAGGGGGGTACGAGCAGTACTTC

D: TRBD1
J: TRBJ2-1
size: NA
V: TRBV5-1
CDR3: CASNPGTGEGYNEQFF
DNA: TGCGCCAGCAATCCGGGGACAGGGGAAGGGTACAATGAGCAGTTCTTC

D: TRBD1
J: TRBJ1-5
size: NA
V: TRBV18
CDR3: CASSLGTATSNQPQHF
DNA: TGTGCCAGCTCACTCGGGACAGCGACTAGCAATCAGCCCCAGCATTTT

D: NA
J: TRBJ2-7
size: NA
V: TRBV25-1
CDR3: CASSELGYEQYF
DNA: TGTGCCAGCAGTGAATTGGGGTACGAGCAGTACTTC

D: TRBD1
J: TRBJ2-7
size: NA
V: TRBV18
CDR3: CASSLDRVNEQYF
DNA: TGTGCCAGCTCTCTAGACAGGGTCAACGAGCAGTACTTC

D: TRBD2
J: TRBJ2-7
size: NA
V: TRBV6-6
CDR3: CASSSSGSSYEQYF
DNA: TGTGCCAGCAGTTCTAGCGGGAGTAGCTACGAGCAGTACTTC

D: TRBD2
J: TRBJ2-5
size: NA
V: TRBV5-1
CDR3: CASTPRGGSQETQYF
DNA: TGCGCCAGCACGCCCCGGGGGGGTTCGCAAGAGACCCAGTACTTC

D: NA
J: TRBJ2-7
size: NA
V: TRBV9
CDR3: CASSLDPLGEQYF
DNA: TGTGCCAGCAGCCTAGACCCGTTGGGCGAGCAGTACTTC

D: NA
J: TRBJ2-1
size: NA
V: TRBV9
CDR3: CASSAQVVGLFNEQFF
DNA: TGTGCCAGCAGCGCACAGGTCGTGGGGCTCTTCAATGAGCAGTTCTTC

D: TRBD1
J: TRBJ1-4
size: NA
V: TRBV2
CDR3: CASIWGQTNEKLFF
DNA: TGTGCCAGCATTTGGGGACAGACTAATGAAAAACTGTTTTTT

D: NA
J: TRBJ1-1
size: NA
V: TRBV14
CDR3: CASSRGLNTEAFF
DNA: TGTGCCAGCAGTCGAGGGTTGAACACTGAAGCTTTCTTT

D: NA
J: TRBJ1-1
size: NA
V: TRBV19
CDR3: CAPNTEAFF
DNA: TGTGCCCCCAACACTGAAGCTTTCTTT

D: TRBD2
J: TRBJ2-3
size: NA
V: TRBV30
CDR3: CAWSALAGGPGTQYF
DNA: TGTGCCTGGAGTGCCCTAGCGGGAGGGCCGGGTACGCAGTATTTT

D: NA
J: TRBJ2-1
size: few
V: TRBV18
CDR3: CASSLSGSPYNEQFF
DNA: TGTGCCAGCTCACTTAGCGGTTCCCCCTACAATGAGCAGTTCTTC

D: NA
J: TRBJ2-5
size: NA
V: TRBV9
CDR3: CASSVTEGRLETQYF
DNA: TGTGCCAGCAGCGTAACGGAGGGCCGTTTAGAGACCCAGTACTTC